This TCR beta chain was sequenced during a study of T cell changes during pregnancy in multiple sclerosis (dated by TCRdb to about 2019). In terms of the full investigation: The study examined how the T cell repertoire changed over the course of pregnancy in women with multiple sclerosis.

Concerning this clone: There is no known antigen for this receptor. Base qualities are not at hand, and no much larger clone is one base apart.

The CDR3 runs 14 residues from the cysteine to the phenylalanine. Only the CDR3 portion is preserved as DNA: 42 bases, with reading frame beginning at the first base. The germline V gene encodes CDR1 SGDLS and CDR2 YYNGEE. At the junction V is shortened by 4 bases and J by 5 bases; bases outside the gene matches: 8. The library was prepared using the immunoSEQ multiplex PCR assay. Drawn from immuneACCESS, this table holds only the in-frame rearrangements with V and J called that TCRdb kept. Clones are partly lost; checked studies trace under half to an unresolved V gene and leave the rest unexplained. This sample comprises roughly 28,000 clones, approximately 90% of them detected only once. Under 3.5% of the sample goes to the ten largest clones.

The chain links TRBV9 with TRBJ1-2, and TRBD1 matches 7 of the central bases. The sample here was CD4+ T cells from peripheral blood mononuclear cells, taken in the first trimester of pregnancy. This TCR came from a female donor in good health, enrolled as a control in a pregnancy study. For the CDR3, the sequence is CASSTRDRGYGYTF. The nucleotides read TGTGCCAGCAGCACCCGGGACAGAGGTTATGGCTACACCTTC.